The T cell receptor beta chain under discussion was sequenced for a study of cytomegalovirus exposure and HLA in healthy donors. 60 Vbeta and 13 Jbeta primers were used in PCR. Here immunoSEQ multiplex PCR was the method, and the copy in TCRdb shows in-frame clones only, minus some. The repertoire consists of under 65,000 clones, with about 78% occurring once and the leading ten covering 8% to 8.5%. With respect to this clone: The target antigen is unknown.

The CDR3 consists of 13 residues. The germline V gene has CDR1 GTSNPN and CDR2 SVGIG (reference sequence). V was clipped by 1 base and J by 6 bases; unmatched bases: 6. Study-wide points: Productive rates of about 87% or about 30% were seen for most TCR beta V segments in an earlier analysis. Associated with cytomegalovirus, according to the listing, were 150 to 200 TCR beta chains.

Input material: PBMCs. This receptor was taken from a young man in good health and CMV-seropositive. This sequence joins TRBV30 and TRBJ2-7, with TRBD2 identical over 7 bases. The CDR3 DNA sequence: TGTGCCTGGAGTGGGGCCAGGGAGGGCGAGCAGTACTTC. Protein product: CAWSGAREGEQYF.